Sequencing of this T cell receptor beta chain was carried out in a study of blood T cell repertoires in COVID-19. The overall study: Researchers got acute and convalescent COVID-19 samples from the United States, Italy and Spain. Sources were T cells, B-cell-depleted T cells, or PBMCs; the material itself was cDNA or gDNA.

The data were produced by immunoSEQ multiplex PCR, yet TCRdb's version contains in-frame clones alone and is incomplete. The profile shows about 90,000 clones, roughly 88% of them singletons. The source of this sequence is a man in his 60s with acute or convalescent COVID-19. The sequenced sample consisted of peripheral blood.

CDR3 nucleotides: TGCGCCAGCAGTGAACTAGCGGGGGTGTACCAAGAGACCCAGTACTTC. Translation: CASSELAGVYQETQYF. The chain is built from TRBV10-2 and TRBJ2-5; TRBD2 agrees at 11 bases. The junction had 3 bases not matched to a gene; V was cut back by 3 bases and J by 0 bases. Germline values: CDR1 WSHSY, CDR2 SAAADI. The CDR3 runs 16 residues.